The 14 T cell receptor beta chains in this list originate from one sample, sequenced in a study of blood T cell repertoires in COVID-19. Here immunoSEQ multiplex PCR was the method, and the copy in TCRdb shows in-frame clones only, minus some. The sample carries some 96,000 clones, around 81% recorded once. Specimen: peripheral blood. The receptors were sampled from a man aged 50 or older with active or convalescent COVID-19.

The rearrangement links TRBV2 to TRBJ1-2, with no clear D. The CDR3 is 11 amino acids. Trimming cost V 7 bases and J 4 bases, with 7 bases left between them. Germline CDR1 SNHLY, CDR2 FYNNEI. CDR3 in amino acids: CASTYSYGYTF. Written as DNA, the CDR3 is TGTGCCAGCACCTACAGCTATGGCTACACCTTC.

V usage is TRBV7-6 and J usage is TRBJ1-4; no firm D call. V was clipped by 5 bases and J by 11 bases, with 21 bases between them. The CDR3 runs 15 residues. Germline lookup yields CDR1 SGHVS and CDR2 FNYEAQ. This CDR3 is CASSLLLDKEVKLFF. CDR3 bases: TGTGCCAGCAGCCTACTACTTGATAAGGAGGTGAAACTGTTTTTT.

This chain joins TRBV4-1 and TRBJ2-7; D is uncertain. The CDR3 loop spans 16 amino acids. Germline V gene sequence: CDR1 MGHRA, CDR2 YSYEKL. With 0 bases removed from V and 4 bases from J, the gap between germline ends came to 16 bases. The CDR3 sequence: CASSQDLADLLYEQYF. CDR3 DNA: TGCGCCAGCAGCCAAGATTTGGCGGATCTCTTATACGAGCAGTACTTC.

The chain links TRBV7-8 to TRBJ2-7, with 7 positions matching TRBD1. This CDR3 comprises 15 residues. V shed 3 bases and J 1 base; nucleotides not matched to a gene: 6. From germline, CDR1 is SGHVS and CDR2 FQNEAQ. The CDR3 DNA sequence: TGTGCCAGCAGCTTGGGGACAGCCTTTTCCTACGAGCAGTACTTC. This encodes CASSLGTAFSYEQYF.

V gene TRBV25-1 combines with J gene TRBJ2-3; unclear D gene. Looked up from germline, CDR1 is MGHDK and CDR2 is SYGVNS. The CDR3 length is 14 residues. V dropped 3 bases and J dropped 2 bases, with 9 bases sitting between them. CDR3 coding DNA: TGTGCCAGCAGTGATTCTTTATTCACAGATACGCAGTATTTT. Protein product: CASSDSLFTDTQYF. The variable domain in full, with the rest retrieved from reference TRBV25-1 and TRBJ2-3, is EADIYQTPRYLVIGTGKKITLECSQTMGHDKMYWYQQDPGMELHLIHYSYGVNSTEKGDLSSESTVSRIRTEHFPLTLESARPSHTSQYLCASSDSLFTDTQYFGPGTRLTVL.

This chain joins TRBV25-1 and TRBJ2-1; 8 bases align to TRBD2. The germline gives CDR1 MGHDK, CDR2 SYGVNS. CDR3 length equals 15 residues. Trimming took 1 base from V and 9 from J; bases not matched to a gene: 8. CDR3 DNA sequence: TGTGCCAGCAGTGAATCTCAGCGGGGGTCTGGTGAGCAGTTCTTC. Translated: CASSESQRGSGEQFF.

This chain connects TRBV27 to TRBJ2-3; D is uncertain. Germline V gene data show CDR1 as MNHEY and CDR2 as SMNVEV (reference sequence). V lost 0 bases, J lost 0 bases, and 10 bases lay in between. The CDR3 runs to 16 residues. DNA for the CDR3: TGTGCCAGCAGTTTATCGGTGGGCAGGAGCACAGATACGCAGTATTTT. It codes for CASSLSVGRSTDTQYF.

V gene TRBV10-1 combines with J gene TRBJ2-1; TRBD2 agrees at 7 bases. This CDR3 is 12 amino acids long. Trimming at V came to 5 bases and at J to 7 bases, leaving 2 bases not matched to a gene. Germline V CDR1 and CDR2: WNHNN, SYGVQD (reference sequence). The CDR3 coding sequence is TGCGCCAGCAGTTTGGGAGGGAATGAGCAGTTCTTC. This gives the protein CASSLGGNEQFF.

The CDR3 bases are TGTGCCAGCAGCCGGGACAGGACCGAAAAACTGTTTTTT. It translates to CASSRDRTEKLFF. V usage is TRBV6-6 and J usage is TRBJ1-4, with 8 nucleotides matching TRBD1. CDR1 and CDR2 from the germline V gene are MNHNY and SVGAGI (reference sequence). V dropped 6 bases and J dropped 8; count of bases not matched to a gene: 5. This CDR3 region has 13 residues.

J is TRBJ1-2 and V is TRBV28, with D unclear. From germline, CDR1 is MDHEN and CDR2 SYDVKM. V was trimmed by 1 base and J by 3 bases, leaving 12 bases between them. The CDR3 has 15 residues. The CDR3 bases are TGTGCCAGCAGTTTATCCATCAGGAACCACTATGGCTACACCTTC. It encodes CASSLSIRNHYGYTF.

V and J are TRBV9 and TRBJ2-6; 7 bases map to TRBD1. The CDR3 spans 21 residues. V lost 4 bases, J lost 0 bases, and 19 bases stayed unmatched. Germline values: CDR1 SGDLS, CDR2 YYNGEE. The CDR3 region is CASSPAGRGTAADSGANVLTF. CDR3 bases: TGTGCCAGCAGCCCTGCCGGTAGGGGGACAGCAGCTGACTCTGGGGCCAACGTCCTGACTTTC.

The gene calls are TRBV11-2 and TRBJ2-3; 8 bases map to TRBD2. Trimming at V came to 4 bases and at J to 2 bases, leaving 5 bases not matched to a gene. In germline, CDR1 is SGHAT, CDR2 FQNNGV. This CDR3 is 15 amino acids long. CDR3 sequence (DNA): TGTGCCAGCAGCTCCTTAGCGGGGCACACAGATACGCAGTATTTT. Translation: CASSSLAGHTDTQYF.

A few counts support this clone. This chain uses TRBV10-1 with TRBJ2-7; D remains unclear. This CDR3 has 11 residues. Germline values: CDR1 WNHNN, CDR2 SYGVQD (reference sequence). The ends were cut back, 3 bases at V and 5 bases at J, with 5 bases in the middle. This CDR3 reads CASSDSNEQYF. In DNA form, the CDR3 reads TGCGCCAGCAGTGATAGTAACGAGCAGTACTTC.

This clone has a single count. This chain connects TRBV30 to TRBJ2-1; 9 nucleotides agree with TRBD1. CDR3 length: 14 amino acids. Germline-derived CDR1 and CDR2 are GTSNPN and SVGIG (reference sequence). Trimming cost V 7 bases and J 4 bases; bases outside gene matches: 8. The chain's CDR3 is CASPSGQGYNEQFF. The CDR3, as DNA: TGTGCCTCCCCTTCGGGACAGGGTTACAATGAGCAGTTCTTC.